The T cell receptor beta chain described here comes from a study of OX40 agonist ivuxolimab in advanced cancers. The CDR3 loop spans 11 amino acids. Germline loops: CDR1 MNHNS, CDR2 SASEGT. V lost 6 bases and J lost 1, with 3 bases in between. This table comes from immunoSEQ multiplex PCR, and its TCRdb copy is limited to in-frame clones, with some not included. The profile shows some 70,000 clones, around 83% of them singletons. This material consisted of CD4+ or CD8+ T cells sorted from blood, taken in a trial of the OX40 agonist ivuxolimab. The receptor comes from an adult with an advanced solid tumor such as melanoma, head and neck, liver or kidney cancer. The chain has TRBV6-1 and TRBJ1-2; D gene ambiguous. The CDR3 sequence is CASRNNYGYTF. The CDR3 bases are TGTGCCAGCAGAAATAACTATGGCTACACCTTC.